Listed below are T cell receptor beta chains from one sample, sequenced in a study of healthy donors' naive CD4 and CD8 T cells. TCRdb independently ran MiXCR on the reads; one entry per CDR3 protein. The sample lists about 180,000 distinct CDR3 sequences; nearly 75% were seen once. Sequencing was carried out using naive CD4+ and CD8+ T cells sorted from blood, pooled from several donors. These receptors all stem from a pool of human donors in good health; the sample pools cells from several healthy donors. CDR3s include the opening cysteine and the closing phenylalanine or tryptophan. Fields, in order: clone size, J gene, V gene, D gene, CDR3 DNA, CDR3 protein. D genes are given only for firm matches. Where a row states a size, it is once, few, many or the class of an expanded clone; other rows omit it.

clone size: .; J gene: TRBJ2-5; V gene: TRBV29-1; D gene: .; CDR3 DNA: TGCAGCGTTGATGGAGCTCGAGAGACCCAGTACTTC; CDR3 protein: CSVDGARETQYF
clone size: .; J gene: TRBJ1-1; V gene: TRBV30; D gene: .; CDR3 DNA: TGTGCCTGGAGTGGGGGATTAGGAGCTTTCTTT; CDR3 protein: CAWSGGLGAFF
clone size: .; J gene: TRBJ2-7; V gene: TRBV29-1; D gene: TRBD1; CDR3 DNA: TGCAGCGTAGCAGGGGGTAACTCCTACGAGCAGTACTTC; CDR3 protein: CSVAGGNSYEQYF
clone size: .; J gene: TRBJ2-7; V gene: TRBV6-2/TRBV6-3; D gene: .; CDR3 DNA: TGTGCCAGCAGTGTTCTCTACGAGCAGTACTTC; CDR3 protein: CASSVLYEQYF
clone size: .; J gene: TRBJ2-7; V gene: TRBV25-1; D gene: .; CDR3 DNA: TGTGCCACCACTTATCTGGGCTACGAGCAGTACTTC; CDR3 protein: CATTYLGYEQYF
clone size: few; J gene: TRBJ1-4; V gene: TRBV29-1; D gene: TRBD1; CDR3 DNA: TGCAGCGTTGCACAATCACAGGGGGCTTTGGCGGAACTGTTTTTT; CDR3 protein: CSVAQSQGALAELFF
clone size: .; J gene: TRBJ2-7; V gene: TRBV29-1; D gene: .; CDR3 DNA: TGCAGCGTTGAGCTGGGGAACGAGCAGTACTTC; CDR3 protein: CSVELGNEQYF
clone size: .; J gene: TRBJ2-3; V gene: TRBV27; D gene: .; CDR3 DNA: TGTGCCAGCAGTTTATCGCTATCTACAGATACGCAGTATTTT; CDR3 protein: CASSLSLSTDTQYF
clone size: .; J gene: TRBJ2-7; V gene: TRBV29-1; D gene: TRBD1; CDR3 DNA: TGCAGCGTTACAGACAGGGGACGAACAGGACTCTACGAGCAGTACTTC; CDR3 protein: CSVTDRGRTGLYEQYF
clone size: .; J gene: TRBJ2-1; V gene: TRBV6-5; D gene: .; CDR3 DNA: TGTGCCAGCAGTTCCCAAATAGGGGCCACCTACAATGAGCAGTTCTTC; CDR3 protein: CASSSQIGATYNEQFF
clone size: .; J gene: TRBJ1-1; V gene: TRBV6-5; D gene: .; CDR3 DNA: TGTGCCAGCAGTTACGCGAGGAACACTGAAGCTTTCTTT; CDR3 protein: CASSYARNTEAFF
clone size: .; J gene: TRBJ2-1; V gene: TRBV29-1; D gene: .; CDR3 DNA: TGCAGCGTTGAGGCGTGGGGTATCCCGGTCTTC; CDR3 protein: CSVEAWGIPVF
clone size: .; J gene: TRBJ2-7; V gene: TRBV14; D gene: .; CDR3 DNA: TGTGCCAGCAGCCAAGTATACGGGCAGTACTTC; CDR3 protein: CASSQVYGQYF
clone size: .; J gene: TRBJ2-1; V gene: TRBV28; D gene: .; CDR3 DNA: TGTGCCAGCAGTTTAATGGACTACAATGGGTATGAGCAGTTCTTC; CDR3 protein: CASSLMDYNGYEQFF
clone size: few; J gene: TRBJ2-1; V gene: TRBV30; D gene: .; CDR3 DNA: TGTGCCTGGAGTCGGGGCAATGAGCAGTTCTTC; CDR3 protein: CAWSRGNEQFF
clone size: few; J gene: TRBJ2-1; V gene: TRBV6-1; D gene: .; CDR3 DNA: TGTGCCAGCAGTGGGGACCAGGGTACCCGGTCCTACAATGAGCAGTTCTTC; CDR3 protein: CASSGDQGTRSYNEQFF
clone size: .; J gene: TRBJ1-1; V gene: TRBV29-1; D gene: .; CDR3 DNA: TGCAGCGTCCACCTAAGGTTTACGAACACTGAAGCTTTCTTT; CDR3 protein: CSVHLRFTNTEAFF
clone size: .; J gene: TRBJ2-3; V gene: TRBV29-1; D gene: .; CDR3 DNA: TGCAGCGTTGCCCACATTAGGGATACGCAGTATTTT; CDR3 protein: CSVAHIRDTQYF
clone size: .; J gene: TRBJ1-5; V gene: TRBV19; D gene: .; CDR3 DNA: TGTGCCAGTAAGGTGGGCGGAGGAGGGGATCAGCCCCAGCATTTT; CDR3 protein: CASKVGGGGDQPQHF
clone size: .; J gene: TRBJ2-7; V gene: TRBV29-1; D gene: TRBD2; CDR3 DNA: TGCAGCGTCGGGACTAGCGGGTTCTACGAGCAGTACTTC; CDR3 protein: CSVGTSGFYEQYF
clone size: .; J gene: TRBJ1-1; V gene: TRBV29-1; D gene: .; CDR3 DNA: TGCAGCGTTGAGGAGGCCCGGGGCACTGAAGCTTTCTTT; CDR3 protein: CSVEEARGTEAFF
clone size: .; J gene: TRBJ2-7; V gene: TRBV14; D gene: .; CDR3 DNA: TGTGCCAGCAGCCAATACTGGGGGAGCTCCTACGAGCAGTACTTC; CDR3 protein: CASSQYWGSSYEQYF
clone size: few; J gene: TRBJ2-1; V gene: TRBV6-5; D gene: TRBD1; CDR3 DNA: TGTGCCAGCCGAGGGGGCTGGGGCTACAATGAGCAGTTCTTC; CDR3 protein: CASRGGWGYNEQFF
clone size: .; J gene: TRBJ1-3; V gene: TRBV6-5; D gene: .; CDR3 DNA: TGTGCCAGCAGCGACTCATCTGGAAACACCATATATTTT; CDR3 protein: CASSDSSGNTIYF
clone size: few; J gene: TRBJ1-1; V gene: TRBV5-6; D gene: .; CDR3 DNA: TGTGCCAGCAGCTTCGTGGCGGAGGGTCTGAACACTGAAGCTTTCTTT; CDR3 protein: CASSFVAEGLNTEAFF
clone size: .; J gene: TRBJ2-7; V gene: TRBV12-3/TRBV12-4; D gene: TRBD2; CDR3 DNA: TGTGCCAGCGGGACAAGCGGGAGGTACGAGCAGTACTTC; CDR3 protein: CASGTSGRYEQYF
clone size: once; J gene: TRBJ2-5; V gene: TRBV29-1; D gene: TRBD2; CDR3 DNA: TGCAGCGTTTCGCGGGGACTAGATGCTTTAGAGACCCAGTACTTC; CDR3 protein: CSVSRGLDALETQYF
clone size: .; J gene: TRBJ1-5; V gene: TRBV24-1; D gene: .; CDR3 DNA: TGTGCCACCAGGGGTTATCAGCCCCAGCATTTT; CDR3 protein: CATRGYQPQHF
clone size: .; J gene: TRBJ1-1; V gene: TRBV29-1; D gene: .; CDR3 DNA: TGCAGCGTTGGCGGGCCTATGAACACTGAAGCTTTCTTT; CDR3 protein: CSVGGPMNTEAFF
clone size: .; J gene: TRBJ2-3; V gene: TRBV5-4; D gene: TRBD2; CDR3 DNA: TGTGCCGGCAGCTTGCTAGCGGGGGGCCCTAGCACAGATACGCAGTATTTT; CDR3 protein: CAGSLLAGGPSTDTQYF
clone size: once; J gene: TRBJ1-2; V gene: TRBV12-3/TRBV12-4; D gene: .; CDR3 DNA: TGTGCCAGCAGATCTAGCGGCCTCTATGGCTACACCTTC; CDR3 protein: CASRSSGLYGYTF
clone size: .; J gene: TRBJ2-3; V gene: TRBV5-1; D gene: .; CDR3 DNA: TGTGCCAGCAGCTTGTGGGGAGGCTACACAGATACGCAGTATTTT; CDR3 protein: CASSLWGGYTDTQYF
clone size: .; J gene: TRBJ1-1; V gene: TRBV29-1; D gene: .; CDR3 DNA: TGCAGCGTTGCGAGACAGTTGAACACTGAAGCTTTCTTT; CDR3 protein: CSVARQLNTEAFF
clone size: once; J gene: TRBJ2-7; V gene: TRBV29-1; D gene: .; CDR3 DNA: TGCAGCGTATATGACGGGTCTCCCTACGAGCAGTACTTC; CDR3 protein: CSVYDGSPYEQYF
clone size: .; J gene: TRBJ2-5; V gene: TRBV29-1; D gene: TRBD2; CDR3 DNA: TGCAGCGCTATCCTCTGGACTAGCGGAAAAGAGACCCAGTACTTC; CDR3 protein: CSAILWTSGKETQYF
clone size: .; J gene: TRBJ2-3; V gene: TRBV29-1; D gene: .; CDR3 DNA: TGCAGCGTTGAAGAGAAGCCCTGGGACAGCACAGATACGCAGTATTTT; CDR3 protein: CSVEEKPWDSTDTQYF
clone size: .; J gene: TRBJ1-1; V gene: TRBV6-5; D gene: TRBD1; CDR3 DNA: TGTGCCAGCAGTTACTTTACAGGGGTGGGGACTGAAGCTTTCTTT; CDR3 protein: CASSYFTGVGTEAFF
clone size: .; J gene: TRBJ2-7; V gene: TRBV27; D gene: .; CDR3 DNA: TGTGCCAGCAGTTTATTGCGGCCTCTGACCCACGAGCAGTACTTC; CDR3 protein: CASSLLRPLTHEQYF
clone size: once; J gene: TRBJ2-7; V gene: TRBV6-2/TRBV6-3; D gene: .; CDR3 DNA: TGTGCCAGCAGTCCGCACCACGAGCAGTACTTC; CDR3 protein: CASSPHHEQYF
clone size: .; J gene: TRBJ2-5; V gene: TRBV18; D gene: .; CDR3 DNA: TGTGCCAGCTCACCACTGTCGGAACCGGGATCCCAAGAGACCCAGTACTTC; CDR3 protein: CASSPLSEPGSQETQYF
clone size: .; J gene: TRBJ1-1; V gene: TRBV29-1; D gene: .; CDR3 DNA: TGCAGCGTTGTAAAGGGGTGGGACACTGAAGCTTTCTTT; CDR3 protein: CSVVKGWDTEAFF
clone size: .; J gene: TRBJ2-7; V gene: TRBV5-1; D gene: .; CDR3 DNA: TGCGCCAGCAGCTTGGTACAGAGCTCCTACGAGCAGTACTTC; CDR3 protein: CASSLVQSSYEQYF
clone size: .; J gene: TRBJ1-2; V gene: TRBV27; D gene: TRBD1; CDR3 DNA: TGTGCCAGCACCACCAGGACAGGGGACTATGGCTACACCTTC; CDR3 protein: CASTTRTGDYGYTF
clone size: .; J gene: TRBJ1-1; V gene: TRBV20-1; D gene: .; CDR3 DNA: TGCAGTGCTAGTCCCGACCCTGCAGGGGCATGGACTGAAGCTTTCTTT; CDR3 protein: CSASPDPAGAWTEAFF
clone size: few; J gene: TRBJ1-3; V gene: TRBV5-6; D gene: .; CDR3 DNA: TGTGCCAGCAGCTTGGGAGACGCTGGAAACACCATATATTTT; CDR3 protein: CASSLGDAGNTIYF
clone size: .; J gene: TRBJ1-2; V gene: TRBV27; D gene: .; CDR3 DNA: TGTGCCAGCAGGGACGCAGCTAACTATGGCTACACCTTC; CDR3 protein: CASRDAANYGYTF
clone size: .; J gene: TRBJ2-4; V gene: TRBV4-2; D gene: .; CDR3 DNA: TGCGCCAGCAGCCAAGTTGGGCAGACACTAGCCAAAAACATTCAGTACTTC; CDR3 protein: CASSQVGQTLAKNIQYF
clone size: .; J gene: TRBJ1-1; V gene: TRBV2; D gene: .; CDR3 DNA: TGTGCCAGCCCTGTCCCCGGGCTGAGCACTGAAGCTTTCTTT; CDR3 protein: CASPVPGLSTEAFF
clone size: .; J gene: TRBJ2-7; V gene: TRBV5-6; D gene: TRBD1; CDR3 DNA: TGTGCCAGCAGCTTCAGACAGGGTTACTCCTACGAGCAGTACTTC; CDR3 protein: CASSFRQGYSYEQYF
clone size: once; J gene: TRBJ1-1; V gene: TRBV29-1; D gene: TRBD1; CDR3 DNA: TGCAGCGTTTTGGGGACAGGGAGTGGAACTGAAGCTTTCTTT; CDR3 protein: CSVLGTGSGTEAFF
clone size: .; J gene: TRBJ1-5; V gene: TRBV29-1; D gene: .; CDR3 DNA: TGCGCGATTACAGGGAATGAGGATCAGCCCCAGCATTTT; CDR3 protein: CAITGNEDQPQHF
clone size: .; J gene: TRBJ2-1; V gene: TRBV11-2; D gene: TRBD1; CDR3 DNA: TGTGCCAGCAGCCTGGACAGGTTTTATGATGAGCAGTTCTTC; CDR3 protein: CASSLDRFYDEQFF
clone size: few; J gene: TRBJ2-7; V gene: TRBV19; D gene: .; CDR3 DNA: TGTGCCAGTAGTGGCAGGGAATCCTACGAGCAGTACTTC; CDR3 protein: CASSGRESYEQYF
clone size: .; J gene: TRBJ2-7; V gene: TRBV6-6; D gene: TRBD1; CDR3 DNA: TGTGCCAGCAGTACTAGAGCGGGACAGGGTACCTACGAGCAGTACTTC; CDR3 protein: CASSTRAGQGTYEQYF
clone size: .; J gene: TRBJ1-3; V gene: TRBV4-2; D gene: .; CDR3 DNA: TGCGCCAGCAGCCAATGGTACTCTGGAAACACCATATATTTT; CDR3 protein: CASSQWYSGNTIYF
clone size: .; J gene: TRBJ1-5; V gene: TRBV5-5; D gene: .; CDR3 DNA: TGTGCCAGCAGCTTGCTGGGGGGAGATCAGCCCCAGCATTTT; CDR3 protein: CASSLLGGDQPQHF
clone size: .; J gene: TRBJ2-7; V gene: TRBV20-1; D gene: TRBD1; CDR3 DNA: TGCAGTGCCCAGGACAGGCAATATATCTACGAGCAGTACTTC; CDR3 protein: CSAQDRQYIYEQYF
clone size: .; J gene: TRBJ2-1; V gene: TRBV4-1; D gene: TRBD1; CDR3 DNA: TGCGCCAGCAGCCACAGACAGGGCTACAATGAGCAGTTCTTC; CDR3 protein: CASSHRQGYNEQFF